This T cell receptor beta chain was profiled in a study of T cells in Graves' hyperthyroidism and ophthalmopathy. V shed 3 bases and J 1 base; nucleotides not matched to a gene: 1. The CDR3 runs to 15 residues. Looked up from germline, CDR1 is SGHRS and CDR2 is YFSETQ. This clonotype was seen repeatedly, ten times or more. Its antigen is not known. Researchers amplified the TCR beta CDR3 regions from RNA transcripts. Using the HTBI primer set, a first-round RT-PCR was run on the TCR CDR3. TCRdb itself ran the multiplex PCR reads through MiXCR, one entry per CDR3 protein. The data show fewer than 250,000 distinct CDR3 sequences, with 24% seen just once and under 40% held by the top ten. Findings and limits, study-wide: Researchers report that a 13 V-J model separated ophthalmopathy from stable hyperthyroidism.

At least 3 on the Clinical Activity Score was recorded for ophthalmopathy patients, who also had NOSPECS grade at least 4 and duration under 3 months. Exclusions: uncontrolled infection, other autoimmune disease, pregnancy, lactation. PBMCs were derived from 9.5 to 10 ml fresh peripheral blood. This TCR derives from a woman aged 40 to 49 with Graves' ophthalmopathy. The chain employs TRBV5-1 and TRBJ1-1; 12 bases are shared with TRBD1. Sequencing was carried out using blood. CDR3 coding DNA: TGCGCCAGCAGCTCGGGACAGGGGGCGAACACTGAAGCTTTCTTT. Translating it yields CASSSGQGANTEAFF.